This TCR beta chain was profiled in a study of blood T cells in healthy people across ages. For the second PCR, which ran for about 7 to 12 cycles, a sample-barcoded 5' primer and a J-beta primer mix were used. Each cDNA molecule, via a template-switch adaptor with 12 random nucleotides, was tagged. MiXCR, run by TCRdb on the 5' RACE reads, gives a single entry per CDR3 protein. The sample contains over a million distinct CDR3 sequences, approximately 60% of which appear only once. V lost 6 bases and J 5 bases, leaving 21 bases between the germline ends. This CDR3 comprises 16 residues. Germline V gives CDR1 ENHRY, CDR2 SYGVKD. In this sample, this clonotype turned up a few times.

This clonotype was obtained from a man younger than 35 in good health. V gene TRBV10-3 combines with J gene TRBJ2-3; weak D call: TRBD1 (8 bases). The sequenced sample consisted of blood. The CDR3 nucleotides read TGTGCCATCAGCAAAAGGACAGGGAGGGATGGAGATACGCAGTATTTT. Translated, it gives CAISKRTGRDGDTQYF.